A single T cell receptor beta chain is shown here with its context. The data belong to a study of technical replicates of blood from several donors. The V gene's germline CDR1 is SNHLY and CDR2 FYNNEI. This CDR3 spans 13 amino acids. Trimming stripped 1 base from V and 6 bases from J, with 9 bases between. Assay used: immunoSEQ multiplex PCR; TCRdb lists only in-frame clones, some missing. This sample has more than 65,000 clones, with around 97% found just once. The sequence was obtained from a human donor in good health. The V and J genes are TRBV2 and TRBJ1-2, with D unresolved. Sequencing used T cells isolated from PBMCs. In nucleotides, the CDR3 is TGTGCCAGCAGTGAAGAAGGAGGTCATGGCTACACCTTC. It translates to CASSEEGGHGYTF.